The clone carrying this T cell receptor beta chain was found many times. As yet, its antigen is unknown. Germline CDR1 is SGDLS and CDR2 is YYNGEE. V was shortened by 0 bases and J by 2 bases, with 9 bases between the two germline ends. This CDR3 is 14 amino acids long. The data were taken from a study of T cells in Graves' hyperthyroidism and ophthalmopathy. Notes on the study in general: Ophthalmopathy, as predicted by the model, came a median 6.5 months after the prediction. Blood shared most expanded thyroid clonotypes above 0.001.

Regions amplified from RNA transcripts were the TCR beta CDR3 regions. Using the HTBI primer set, a first-round RT-PCR was run on the TCR CDR3. Each CDR3 protein is one row after TCRdb ran MiXCR on the multiplex PCR reads. The sample has approximately 640,000 distinct CDR3 sequences, roughly 46% seen once. Exclusions: uncontrolled infection, other autoimmune disease, pregnancy, lactation. For the diagnoses, clinical symptoms, serum thyroxine and TRAb, thyroid ultrasound and orbital computed tomography were used. This clonotype was sampled from an adult man with Graves' disease, either hyperthyroidism or ophthalmopathy (not recorded which). This sequence joins TRBV9 and TRBJ2-7; no firm D call. The sequencing input was peripheral blood or thyroid tissue (not recorded which). CDR3 loop: CASSVDTSTYEQYF. The CDR3 bases are TGTGCCAGCAGCGTAGATACAAGCACCTACGAGCAGTACTTC.